This passage covers 2 T cell receptor delta chains from one sample sequenced in a study of gamma-delta T cells after stem cell transplantation. TCRdb applied CATT to the RT-PCR reads for clone calling. This table holds about 1,500 delta-chain clones, more than 1.5% found once. The sample taken for sequencing was gamma-delta T cells. All receptors come from a human donor. It is not recorded whose cells these are; they may come from a transplant donor.

About this clone itself: The TCRdb protein comes from a much larger clone and disagrees with this DNA's translation at residue 8, likely due to a read error; the protein given here is derived from the DNA. J is TRDJ1 and V is TRDV1, with 9 nucleotides matching TRDD3. The germline V gene encodes CDR1 TSWWSYY and CDR2 QGS. This CDR3 is built from 23 residues. V dropped 0 bases and J dropped 3; count of bases not matched to a gene: 26. DNA for the CDR3: TGTGCTCTTGGGGAACTGCGGTCGTACTGGGGGACGCCGAGCCGGCCAGACTCCGATAAACTCATCTTT. Its translation: CALGELRSYWGTPSRPDSDKLIF.

This clone was detected only a few times. Only one base separates this from a far larger clonotype, so it likely reflects a read error. The same CDR3 is also encoded by other DNA sequences in this sample. The J gene is TRDJ1, the V gene TRDV2, with D perhaps TRDD3 (6 bases). CDR1 GEAIGNYY and CDR2 EKD come from the germline V gene. CDR3 length: 19 residues. For the CDR3, the DNA is TGTGCCTGTGACACCATGGGAACAACGGGGGGAACCATTACCGACAAACTCATCTTT. Translated, it gives CACDTMGTTGGTITDKLIF.